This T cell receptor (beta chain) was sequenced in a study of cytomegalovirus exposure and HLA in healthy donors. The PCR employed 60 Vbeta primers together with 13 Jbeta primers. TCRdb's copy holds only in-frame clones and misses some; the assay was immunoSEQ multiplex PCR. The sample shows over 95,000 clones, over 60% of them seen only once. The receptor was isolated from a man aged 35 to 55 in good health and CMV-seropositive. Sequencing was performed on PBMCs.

The CDR3 loop reads CASADREPSSQPQHF. As DNA, the CDR3 is TGTGCCAGCGCCGACAGGGAACCTTCGAGTCAGCCCCAGCATTTT. This rearrangement joins TRBV18 to TRBJ1-5; TRBD1 aligns across 7 bases. With 8 bases clipped from V and 6 bases from J, the junction kept 13 bases outside the gene matches. The CDR3 totals 15 residues. Germline values: CDR1 KGHSH, CDR2 LQKENI.